This T cell receptor beta chain was documented in a study of cytomegalovirus exposure and HLA in healthy donors. Vbeta (60) and Jbeta (13) primers were used in the PCR. Sequenced by immunoSEQ multiplex PCR; TCRdb stores in-frame clones only, minus some. The sample has roughly 120,000 clones. The CDR3 consists of 16 residues. J was trimmed by 4 bases and V by 2 bases; bases with no gene match: 7. CDR1 MNHNY and CDR2 SVGAGI come from the germline V gene (reference sequence). Sequencing was carried out using PBMCs. This chain links TRBV6-6 with TRBJ1-4, with TRBD1 matching over 7 bases. The sequence was collected from a man aged 18 to 30 in good health and CMV-seronegative. CDR3 bases: TGTGCCAGCAGTTACCCACCGGGACAGATTAATGAAAAACTGTTTTTT. Amino acids: CASSYPPGQINEKLFF.